The clone carrying this T cell receptor (beta chain) was seen once. Its specificity is not known. The data originate from a study of Tregs in tolerant kidney transplant recipients. Unstimulated Tregs (CD4+CD25+CD127-) and CD4+CD25- non-Tregs were sorted from PBMCs. The CDR3 has 14 residues. Germline V gene sequence: CDR1 SGHVS, CDR2 FNYEAQ. Trimming left V 0 bases short and J 10 bases short, with 13 bases between. Libraries were prepared by immunoSEQ multiplex PCR; TCRdb keeps only in-frame clonotypes and omits some of them. Found here are some 16,000 clones, approximately 92% of them singletons; the top ten hold 10% to 15%. The study's findings and limits: Expanding Tregs on activated donor B cells appeared to best identify donor-specific TCRbeta clones.

The V gene is TRBV7-6, the J gene TRBJ2-1; D could derive from TRBD1 or TRBD2 (5 bases each). This clonotype was obtained from a human donor in good health. Sequencing was done on a sample of CD8+ T cells from blood. In DNA, the CDR3 is TGTGCCAGCAGCTTAGCGGGGGTGTTCAACGAGCAGTTCTTC. Its protein product is CASSLAGVFNEQFF.